The clone carrying this TCR beta chain was counted only a few times. Its antigen is unidentified. This sample stems from a study of cytomegalovirus exposure and HLA in healthy donors. Overall study context: The same platform was used for the 95 to 150 validation repertoires and the approximately 670 first-cohort repertoires, a later analysis reported. Study-wide results and caveats: One later analysis, an examination of the 90 to 150 validation repertoires, found that first-cohort TCR clusters tended to co-occur in them.

Some clones are missing from TCRdb's copy, which holds only in-frame ones; the method was immunoSEQ multiplex PCR. The sample holds 55,000 to 75,000 clones, approximately 92% seen once. In germline, CDR1 is MNHNS, CDR2 SASEGT. This CDR3 is built from 16 residues. V was clipped by 2 bases and J by 5 bases; unmatched bases: 10. The J gene is TRBJ2-5, the V gene TRBV6-1; TRBD1 aligns across 8 bases. The sequencing sample was made of PBMCs. This receptor was obtained from a man aged 18 to 30 in good health and CMV-seropositive. The CDR3 protein is CASSEWDRLSIETQYF. The CDR3 DNA reads as TGTGCCAGCAGTGAATGGGACAGGCTATCGATCGAGACCCAGTACTTC.